The rows below give T cell receptor beta chains drawn from one sample of a study of shared clonotypes between healthy human individuals. TCRdb's table, derived via immunoSEQ multiplex PCR, lists solely in-frame clones and lacks some. The table has around 2,000,000 clones, roughly 94% seen once; the top ten hold 0.13%. The specimen was naive CD4+ T cells sorted from blood. These receptors were collected from a young man in good health. CDR3s include the opening cysteine and the closing phenylalanine or tryptophan. Each record gives: D gene, clone size, V gene, J gene, CDR3 protein, CDR3 DNA. The D gene is left open where the match is weak. The size field is filled for only some rows; it gives once, few, many or a size class.

TRBD1	NA	TRBV15	TRBJ1-2	CATSEDRGGYTF	TGTGCCACCAGCGAAGACAGGGGTGGCTACACCTTC
TRBD1	NA	TRBV2	TRBJ1-4	CASSPGQGGEKLFF	TGTGCCAGCAGCCCGGGACAGGGTGGAGAAAAACTGTTTTTT
TRBD1	NA	TRBV7-2	TRBJ2-7	CASSRRHPGQDSIGYEQYF	TGTGCCAGCAGCCGACGCCACCCCGGACAGGACTCCATAGGCTACGAGCAGTACTTC
NA	NA	TRBV30	TRBJ2-1	CAWMEDTYNEQFF	TGTGCCTGGATGGAGGACACATACAATGAGCAGTTCTTC
NA	few	TRBV7-2	TRBJ1-5	CASSLESGVGNQPQHF	TGTGCCAGCAGCTTAGAATCAGGGGTCGGCAATCAGCCCCAGCATTTT
NA	NA	TRBV7-2	TRBJ2-7	CASSPRVYYEQYF	TGTGCCAGCAGCCCCAGGGTATACTACGAGCAGTACTTC
NA	NA	TRBV5-4	TRBJ1-4	CASSFTQGPNEKLFF	TGTGCCAGCAGCTTCACCCAGGGGCCTAATGAAAAACTGTTTTTT
TRBD1	NA	TRBV11-3	TRBJ2-1	CASSLGQGENNEQFF	TGTGCCAGCAGCTTGGGACAGGGGGAAAACAATGAGCAGTTCTTC
NA	once	TRBV28	TRBJ1-5	CASSLSAGGGNQPQHF	TGTGCCAGCAGTTTATCCGCGGGGGGCGGCAATCAGCCCCAGCATTTT
NA	NA	TRBV7-9	TRBJ2-6	CASSPKGAGANVLTF	TGTGCCAGCAGCCCTAAGGGCGCTGGGGCCAACGTCCTGACTTTC